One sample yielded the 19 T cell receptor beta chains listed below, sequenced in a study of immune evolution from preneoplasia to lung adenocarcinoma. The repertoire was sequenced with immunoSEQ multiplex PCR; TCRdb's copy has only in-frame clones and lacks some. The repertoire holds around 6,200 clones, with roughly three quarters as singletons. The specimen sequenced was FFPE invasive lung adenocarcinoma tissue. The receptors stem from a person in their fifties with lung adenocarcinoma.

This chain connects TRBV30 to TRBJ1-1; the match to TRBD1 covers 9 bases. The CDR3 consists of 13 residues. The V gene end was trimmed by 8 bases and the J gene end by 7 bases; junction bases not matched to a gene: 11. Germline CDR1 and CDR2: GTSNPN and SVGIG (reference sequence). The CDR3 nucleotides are TGTGCCGGCCTTCCGGACAGGGGACATGAAGCTTTCTTT. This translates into CAGLPDRGHEAFF.

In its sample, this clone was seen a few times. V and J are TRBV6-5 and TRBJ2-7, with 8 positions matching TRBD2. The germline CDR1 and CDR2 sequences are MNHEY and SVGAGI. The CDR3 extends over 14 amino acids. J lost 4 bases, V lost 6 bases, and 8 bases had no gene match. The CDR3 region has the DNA TGTGCCAGCAGCCGAAGCGGGAGAGAGTACGAGCAGTACTTC. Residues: CASSRSGREYEQYF.

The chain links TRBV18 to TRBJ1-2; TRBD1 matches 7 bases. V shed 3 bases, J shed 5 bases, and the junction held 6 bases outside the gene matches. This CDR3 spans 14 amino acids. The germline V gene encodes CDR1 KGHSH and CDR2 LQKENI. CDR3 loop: CASSPDRAGYGYTF. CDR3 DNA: TGTGCCAGCTCACCCGACAGGGCTGGGTATGGCTACACCTTC.

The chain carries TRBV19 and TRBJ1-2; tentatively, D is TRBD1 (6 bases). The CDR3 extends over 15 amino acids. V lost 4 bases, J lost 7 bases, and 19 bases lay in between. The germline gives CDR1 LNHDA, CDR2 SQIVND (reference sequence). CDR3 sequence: CASSKPATGNIGYTF. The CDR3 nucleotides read TGTGCCAGTAGTAAGCCGGCCACAGGGAATATTGGCTACACCTTC.

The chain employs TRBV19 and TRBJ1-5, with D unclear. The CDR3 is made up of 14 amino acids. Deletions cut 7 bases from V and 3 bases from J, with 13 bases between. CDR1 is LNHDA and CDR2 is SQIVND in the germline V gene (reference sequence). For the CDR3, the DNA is TGTGCCAGTACCGGAAAGGCGATCAATCAGCCCCAGCATTTT. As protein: CASTGKAINQPQHF.

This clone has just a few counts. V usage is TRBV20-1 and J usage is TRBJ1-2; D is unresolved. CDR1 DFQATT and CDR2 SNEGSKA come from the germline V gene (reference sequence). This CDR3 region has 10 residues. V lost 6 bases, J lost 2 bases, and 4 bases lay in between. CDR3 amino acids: CSARNYGYTF. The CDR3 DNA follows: TGCAGTGCCAGGAACTATGGCTACACCTTC.

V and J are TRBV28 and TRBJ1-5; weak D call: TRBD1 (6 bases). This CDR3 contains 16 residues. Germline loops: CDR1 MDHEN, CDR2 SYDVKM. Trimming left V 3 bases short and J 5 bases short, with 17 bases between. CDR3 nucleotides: TGTGCCAGCAGTTTCCGGGGGGCGGCTTTTTATCAGCCCCAGCATTTT. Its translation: CASSFRGAAFYQPQHF. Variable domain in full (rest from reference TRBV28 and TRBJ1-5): DVKVTQSSRYLVKRTGEKVFLECVQDMDHENMFWYRQDPGLGLRLIYFSYDVKMKEKGDIPEGYSVSREKKERFSLILESASTNQTSMYLCASSFRGAAFYQPQHFGDGTRLSIL.

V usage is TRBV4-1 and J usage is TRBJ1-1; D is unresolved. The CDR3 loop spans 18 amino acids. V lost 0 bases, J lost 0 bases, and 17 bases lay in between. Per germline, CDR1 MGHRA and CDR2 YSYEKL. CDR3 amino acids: CASSQDPLGRVLNTEAFF. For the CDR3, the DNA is TGCGCCAGCAGCCAAGACCCTCTAGGACGGGTCTTGAACACTGAAGCTTTCTTT.

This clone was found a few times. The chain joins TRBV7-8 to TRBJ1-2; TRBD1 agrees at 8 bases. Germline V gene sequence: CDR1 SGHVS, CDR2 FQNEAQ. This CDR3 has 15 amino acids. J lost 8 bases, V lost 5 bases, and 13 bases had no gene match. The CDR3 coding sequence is TGTGCCAGCAGCCCCAGGACAGGGACTACCGTAGGCTACACCTTC. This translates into CASSPRTGTTVGYTF.

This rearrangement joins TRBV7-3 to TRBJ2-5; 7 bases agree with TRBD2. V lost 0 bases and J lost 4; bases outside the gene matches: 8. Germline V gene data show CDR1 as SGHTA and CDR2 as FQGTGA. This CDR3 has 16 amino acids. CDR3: CASSLTGGTTGETQYF. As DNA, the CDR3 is TGTGCCAGCAGCTTAACCGGGGGGACTACCGGAGAGACCCAGTACTTC.

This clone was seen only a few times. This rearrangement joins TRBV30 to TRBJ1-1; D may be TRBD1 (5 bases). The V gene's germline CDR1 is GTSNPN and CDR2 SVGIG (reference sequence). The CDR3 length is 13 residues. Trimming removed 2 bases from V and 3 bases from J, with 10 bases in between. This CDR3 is CAWSRGRDTEAFF. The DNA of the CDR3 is TGTGCCTGGAGTAGGGGAAGGGACACTGAAGCTTTCTTT.

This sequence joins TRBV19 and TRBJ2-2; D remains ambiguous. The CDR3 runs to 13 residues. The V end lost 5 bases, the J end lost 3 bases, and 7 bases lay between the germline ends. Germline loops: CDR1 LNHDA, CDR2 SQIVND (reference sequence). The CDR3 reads CASSPTHTGELFF. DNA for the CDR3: TGTGCCAGTAGTCCGACCCACACCGGGGAGCTGTTTTTT.

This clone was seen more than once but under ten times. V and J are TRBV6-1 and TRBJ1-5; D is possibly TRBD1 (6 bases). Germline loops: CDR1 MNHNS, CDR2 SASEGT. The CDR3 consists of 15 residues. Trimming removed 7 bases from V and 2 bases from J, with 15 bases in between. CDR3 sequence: CASKFSSGGNQPQHF. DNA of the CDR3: TGTGCCAGCAAATTCAGTTCAGGGGGCAATCAGCCCCAGCATTTT.

The CDR3 region is CASSTSGAQETQYF. The CDR3 DNA reads as TGCGCCAGCTCCACTAGCGGGGCGCAAGAGACCCAGTACTTC. V usage is TRBV5-1 and J usage is TRBJ2-5; TRBD2 matches 10 bases. Germline-derived CDR1 and CDR2 are SGHRS and YFSETQ. This CDR3 comprises 14 residues. J was trimmed by 2 bases and V by 7 bases; bases with no gene match: 5.

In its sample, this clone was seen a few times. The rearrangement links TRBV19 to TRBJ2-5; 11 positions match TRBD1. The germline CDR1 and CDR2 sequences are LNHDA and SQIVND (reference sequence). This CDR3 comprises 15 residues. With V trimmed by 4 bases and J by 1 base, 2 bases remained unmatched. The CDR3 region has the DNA TGTGCCAGTAGTAGCGGGACAGGGGGCCAAGAGACCCAGTACTTC. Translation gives CASSSGTGGQETQYF.

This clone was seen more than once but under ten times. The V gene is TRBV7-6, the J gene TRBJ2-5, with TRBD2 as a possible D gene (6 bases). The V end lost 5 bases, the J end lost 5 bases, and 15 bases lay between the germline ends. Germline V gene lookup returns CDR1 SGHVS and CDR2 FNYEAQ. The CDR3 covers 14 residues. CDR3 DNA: TGTGCCAGCAGCGCCTCGGCAGGGAGGGAGACCCAGTACTTC. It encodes CASSASAGRETQYF.

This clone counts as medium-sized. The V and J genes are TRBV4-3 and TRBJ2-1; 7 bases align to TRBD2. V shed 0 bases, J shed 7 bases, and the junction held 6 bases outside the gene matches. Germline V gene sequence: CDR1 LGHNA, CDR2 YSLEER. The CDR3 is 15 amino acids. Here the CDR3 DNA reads TGCGCCAGCAGCCAAGATAGCCTAGCGGAGAATGAGCAGTTCTTC. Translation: CASSQDSLAENEQFF.

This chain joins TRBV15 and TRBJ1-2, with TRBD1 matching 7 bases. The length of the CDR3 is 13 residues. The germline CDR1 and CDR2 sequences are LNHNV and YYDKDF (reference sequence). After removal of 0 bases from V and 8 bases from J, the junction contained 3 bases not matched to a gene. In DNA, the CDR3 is TGTGCCACCAGCAGAGATACAGGGGAAGGCTACACCTTC. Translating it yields CATSRDTGEGYTF.

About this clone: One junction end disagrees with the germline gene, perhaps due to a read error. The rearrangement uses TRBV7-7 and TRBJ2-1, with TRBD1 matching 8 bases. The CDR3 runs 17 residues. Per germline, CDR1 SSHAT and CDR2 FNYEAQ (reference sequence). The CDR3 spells CASSLGTGTGAYNEQFF. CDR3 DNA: TGTGCTAGCAGCTTAGGGACCGGGACAGGAGCCTACAATGAGCAGTTCTTC.